The text below deals with one T cell receptor beta chain. Its matching antigen is unknown. There are 13 residues in the CDR3. Germline V gene data show CDR1 as ENHRY and CDR2 as SYGVKD. Between the trimmed V and J ends, which lost 6 bases and 9 bases, there was a span of 15 bases. This specimen belongs to a study of cytomegalovirus exposure and HLA in healthy donors. Study-wide results and caveats: Later on, an analysis showed TCR association rates differing by HLA locus, with DRB1 the most and HLA-C the fewest. Presence/absence analyses took donor sequencing depth as roughly uniform. Fewer N-insertions (relative to the 666-donor mean) were reportedly seen in an Asian-associated ancestry cluster in a later analysis. A missense DCLRE1C variant was associated with V- and J-gene trimming of TCR beta chains in a later analysis, and an independent cohort replicated the association.

PCR employed 60 Vbeta and 13 Jbeta primers. This table comes from immunoSEQ multiplex PCR, and its TCRdb copy is limited to in-frame clones, with some not included. The table records some 100,000 clones, around 86% of them present only once. The sequencing input was PBMCs. This TCR came from a woman aged 25 to 45 in good health and CMV-seronegative. The chain carries TRBV10-3 and TRBJ2-1; D ambiguous. The CDR3 nucleotides are TGTGCCATCAGCAGCCTCCCGTCGGGTGAGCAGTTCTTC. The encoded protein is CAISSLPSGEQFF.